The 28 T cell receptor beta chains reported below all come from one sample, sequenced in a study of T and B cells in COVID-19 patients. Blood genomic DNA input for TRB amplification was roughly 250-550 ng. Multiplex PCR with BIOMED2 TRB-A/B primer pools amplified TRB rearrangements. TCRdb recomputed calls from the multiplex PCR reads with MiXCR, one row per CDR3 protein. The sample holds over 15,000 distinct CDR3 sequences; 30% to 45% are singletons and the top ten take approximately 17%. Sequenced: blood. These receptors were taken from a human donor with active COVID-19.

This clonotype was observed a handful of times. The chain couples TRBV27 to TRBJ1-3, with 9 bases fitting TRBD1. In germline, CDR1 is MNHEY, CDR2 SMNVEV (reference sequence). This CDR3 has 13 residues. Trimming took 3 bases from V and 9 from J; bases not matched to a gene: 3. CDR3 bases: TGTGCCAGCAGTTTGGGACAGGGTGGCACCATATATTTT. It yields the protein CASSLGQGGTIYF.

The chain couples TRBV19 to TRBJ2-1; 10 positions agree with TRBD1. After removal of 7 bases from V and 4 bases from J, the junction contained 4 bases not matched to a gene. In germline, CDR1 is LNHDA, CDR2 SQIVND (reference sequence). The CDR3 runs 14 residues. CDR3 sequence (DNA): TGTGCCAGTATAGGGGGACAGGGGTACAATGAGCAGTTCTTC. The encoded protein is CASIGGQGYNEQFF.

The rearrangement links TRBV20-1 to TRBJ2-5; tentative D call: TRBD2 (5 bases). V was trimmed by 1 base and J by 5 bases, leaving 17 bases between them. The germline gives CDR1 DFQATT, CDR2 SNEGSKA (reference sequence). This CDR3 has 15 amino acids. The CDR3 spells CSARALLAPGETQYF. CDR3 coding DNA: TGCAGTGCTAGAGCGCTATTAGCGCCCGGGGAGACCCAGTACTTC.

This clonotype has just a few counts. The chain recombines TRBV19 with TRBJ1-1; TRBD1 matches at 7 bases. This CDR3 is built from 15 residues. Germline loops: CDR1 LNHDA, CDR2 SQIVND (reference sequence). The J segment lost 3 bases and the V segment lost 4 bases, leaving 8 bases of the junction unmatched. The CDR3, as DNA: TGTGCCAGTAGTAGAGGGACAGTTTCATACACTGAAGCTTTCTTT. Translation: CASSRGTVSYTEAFF.

The rearrangement joins TRBV20-1 to TRBJ2-7; the D call may be TRBD1 or TRBD2 (5 bases each). Germline CDR1 DFQATT, CDR2 SNEGSKA (reference sequence). The V gene lost 1 base and the J gene lost 3 bases, with 13 bases spanning the gap. This CDR3 is built from 14 residues. CDR3 protein: CSARGGERYYEQYF. The CDR3 nucleotides are TGCAGTGCTAGAGGAGGGGAGAGGTACTACGAGCAGTACTTC.

A few counts support this clonotype. This sequence joins TRBV20-1 and TRBJ2-3; TRBD1 matches 10 bases. This CDR3 has 18 residues. Trimming removed 4 bases from V and 9 bases from J; junction bases left unmatched: 22. The germline V gene encodes CDR1 DFQATT and CDR2 SNEGSKA (reference sequence). The CDR3 sequence: CSATRLARQGAWVGTQYF. CDR3 DNA sequence: TGCAGTGCTACCCGCCTCGCTCGACAGGGGGCTTGGGTAGGCACGCAGTATTTT.

This chain joins TRBV12-3 or TRBV12-4 and TRBJ1-5, with 7 bases matching TRBD1. Losses at the gene ends were 10 bases for V and 7 bases for J; bases not matched to a gene: 10. There are 13 residues in the CDR3. CDR3 protein: CATTGQVDQPQHF. The CDR3 DNA follows: TGTGCCACCACCGGACAGGTGGACCAGCCCCAGCATTTT.

This clonotype is classed as medium-sized. The V and J genes are TRBV19 and TRBJ2-1, with TRBD2 matching 10 bases. The CDR3 sequence is 16 residues long. V lost 2 bases and J lost 0; bases outside the gene matches: 1. Germline V CDR1 and CDR2: LNHDA, SQIVND (reference sequence). The CDR3 nucleotides are TGTGCCAGTAGTATACTAGCGGGGGACTCCTACAATGAGCAGTTCTTC. Its translation is CASSILAGDSYNEQFF.

This clonotype has a handful of counts. J is TRBJ2-3 and V is TRBV27, with D possibly matching TRBD2 (6 bases). The germline V and J ends were trimmed by 2 bases and 1 base, with 10 bases remaining between them. CDR1 and CDR2 (germline): MNHEY, SMNVEV (reference sequence). CDR3 size: 15 residues. The CDR3 reads CASSLRLGGTDTQYF. The CDR3 DNA reads TGTGCCAGCAGTTTACGACTAGGGGGCACAGATACGCAGTATTTT.

This clonotype is judged medium-sized. The chain employs TRBV29-1 and TRBJ1-1; 8 bases are shared with TRBD1. The J segment lost 4 bases and the V segment lost 5 bases, leaving 9 bases of the junction unmatched. CDR3 size: 14 residues. Germline CDR1 reads SQVTM; CDR2 reads ANQGSEA. Here the CDR3 DNA reads TGCAGCGTTAGGAACAGGGGGAGGGTCACTGAAGCTTTCTTT. Amino acids: CSVRNRGRVTEAFF. Filled out from reference TRBV29-1 and TRBJ1-1, the complete variable domain reads SAVISQKPSRDICQRGTSLTIQCQVDSQVTMMFWYRQQPGQSLTLIATANQGSEATYESGFVIDKFPISRPNLTFSTLTVSNMSPEDSSIYLCSVRNRGRVTEAFFGQGTRLTVV.

On this clonotype itself: A much more abundant neighbour one base away suggests this may be a read error. J is TRBJ2-7 and V is TRBV29-1; the D is unclear. V was cut by 5 bases and J by 6 bases, with 14 bases left in between. Germline CDR1 is SQVTM and CDR2 is ANQGSEA. The CDR3 has 12 amino acids. The CDR3: CSVSTEWGEQYF. CDR3 bases: TGCAGCGTTTCGACGGAATGGGGCGAGCAGTACTTC.

The V call is TRBV15, the J call TRBJ2-5; possibly TRBD2 for D (6 bases). CDR1 and CDR2 (germline): LNHNV, YYDKDF (reference sequence). The CDR3 runs to 16 residues. V dropped 0 bases and J dropped 2 bases, with 13 bases sitting between them. CDR3 region: CATSRDYGGAQETQYF. The CDR3 nucleotides are TGTGCCACCAGCAGAGATTATGGCGGGGCGCAAGAGACCCAGTACTTC.

This clonotype appeared a few times. This chain uses TRBV6-5 with TRBJ1-1; 8 bases are shared with TRBD1. The CDR3 consists of 14 residues. The V segment lost 5 bases and the J segment 1 base; nucleotides outside the gene matches: 3. Germline V gene lookup returns CDR1 MNHEY and CDR2 SVGAGI. The CDR3 sequence: CASSGGQGNTEAFF. In DNA form, the CDR3 reads TGTGCCAGCAGTGGAGGACAGGGGAACACTGAAGCTTTCTTT.

This clonotype is classed as medium-sized. The J gene is TRBJ2-5, the V gene TRBV19; TRBD1 matches 7 bases. V trimming: 9 bases; J trimming: 6 bases; junction bases outside the gene matches: 10. The CDR3 is 13 amino acids. The germline V gene encodes CDR1 LNHDA and CDR2 SQIVND (reference sequence). CDR3 DNA: TGTGCCAGCGAGAGACAGGGCGGCAAGACCCAGTACTTC. It yields the protein CASERQGGKTQYF.

This chain joins TRBV15 and TRBJ1-2; D possibly corresponds to TRBD1 (5 bases). The CDR3 totals 15 residues. The V end lost 2 bases, the J end lost 2 bases, and 12 bases lay between the germline ends. Germline V gene sequence: CDR1 LNHNV, CDR2 YYDKDF (reference sequence). The CDR3 sequence: CATSRLSGSNYGYTF. CDR3 DNA sequence: TGTGCCACCAGCAGATTATCAGGGTCCAACTATGGCTACACCTTC. The variable domain in full, completed from reference TRBV15 and TRBJ1-2, reads DAMVIQNPRYQVTQFGKPVTLSCSQTLNHNVMYWYQQKSSQAPKLLFHYYDKDFNNEADTPDNFQSRRPNTSFCFLDIRSPGLGDTAMYLCATSRLSGSNYGYTFGSGTRLTVV.

The table lists this clonotype with many counts. The chain uses TRBV6-5 and TRBJ2-3; the D gene is possibly TRBD2 (5 bases). V lost 1 base to trimming and J lost 0 bases, with 8 bases between them. Per germline, CDR1 MNHEY and CDR2 SVGAGI. The CDR3 totals 15 residues. CDR3 residues: CASSYYEGSTDTQYF. The CDR3 DNA reads as TGTGCCAGCAGTTACTATGAGGGAAGCACAGATACGCAGTATTTT.

The rearrangement links TRBV10-3 to TRBJ1-4; D gene ambiguous. V lost 3 bases and J 8 bases, leaving 7 bases between the germline ends. Germline CDR1 and CDR2: ENHRY and SYGVKD. CDR3 length: 12 amino acids. CDR3 bases: TGTGCCATCAGTGATAACGAGGAAAAACTGTTTTTT. Translating it yields CAISDNEEKLFF.

The genes are TRBV7-9 and TRBJ2-7; possibly TRBD1 or TRBD2 for D (5 bases each). The CDR3 length is 14 residues. Trimming removed 5 bases from V and 3 bases from J, with 14 bases in between. CDR1 SEHNR and CDR2 FQNEAQ come from the germline V gene (reference sequence). CDR3 protein: CASSPDRGGYEQYV. The CDR3 region has the DNA TGTGCCAGCAGCCCGGATCGTGGGGGCTACGAGCAGTACGTC.

This chain uses TRBV10-3 with TRBJ2-2; maybe TRBD1 (6 bases). The CDR3 consists of 14 residues. Germline CDR1 reads ENHRY; CDR2 reads SYGVKD. V gave up 8 bases and J gave up 5 bases, with 15 bases separating them. The CDR3 sequence is CAISARDKTGELFF. The DNA for the CDR3 is TGTGCCATCTCCGCTCGGGACAAAACCGGGGAGCTGTTTTTT.

In this sample, this clonotype turned up a few times. The J gene is TRBJ2-3, the V gene TRBV6-2 or TRBV6-3; possibly TRBD2 for D (5 bases). From germline, CDR1 is MNHEY and CDR2 SVGEGT. Trimming pared 4 bases from V and 4 bases from J, leaving 15 bases between. The CDR3 is 15 amino acids. The CDR3 nucleotides are TGTGCCAGCAGTTTGAGGGTTACAAGGGCAGATACGCAGTATTTT. Its translation is CASSLRVTRADTQYF.

This chain connects TRBV12-3 or TRBV12-4 to TRBJ1-1, with a weak D call TRBD1 (5 bases). Trimming stripped 4 bases from V and 10 bases from J, with 22 bases between. The CDR3 runs 15 residues. The CDR3 nucleotides are TGTGCCAGCAGTTGGGGCCAGCCAAAGTTTACCGGAGCTTTCTTT. This encodes CASSWGQPKFTGAFF.

The chain has TRBV6-6 and TRBJ1-2; 7 bases are a match to TRBD1. The junction had 7 bases not matched to a gene; V was cut back by 0 bases and J by 3 bases. CDR1 and CDR2 (germline): MNHNY, SVGAGI (reference sequence). The CDR3 has 16 residues. This CDR3 is CASSYSDRDRDYGYTF. The DNA of the CDR3 is TGTGCCAGCAGTTACTCTGACCGTGACAGGGACTATGGCTACACCTTC.

This clonotype was observed a handful of times. The chain uses TRBV20-1 and TRBJ2-6; D is unresolved. The CDR3 totals 14 residues. Trimming removed 8 bases from V and 0 bases from J, with 11 bases in between. CDR1 is DFQATT and CDR2 is SNEGSKA in the germline V gene (reference sequence). The CDR3 here is CSSVDSSGANVLTF. In DNA, the CDR3 is TGCAGTTCAGTAGACTCCTCTGGGGCCAACGTCCTGACTTTC.

This chain connects TRBV12-3 or TRBV12-4 to TRBJ2-1; maybe TRBD2 (5 bases). This CDR3 contains 14 residues. The ends were cut back, 6 bases at V and 3 bases at J, with 12 bases in the middle. CDR3 nucleotides: TGTGCCAGCAGCTCGTCCGGGGTCTACAATGAGCAGTTCTTC. As protein: CASSSSGVYNEQFF.

The chain couples TRBV6-4 to TRBJ2-1; D is possibly TRBD1 (7 bases). Deletions cut 3 bases from V and 2 bases from J, with 14 bases between. The CDR3 covers 16 residues. Germline CDR1 is MRHNA and CDR2 is SNTAGT. This chain's CDR3 is CASSDGGTVPYNEQFF. As DNA, the CDR3 is TGTGCCAGCAGTGATGGCGGGACAGTTCCCTACAATGAGCAGTTCTTC.

This clonotype has just a few counts. V and J are TRBV5-5 and TRBJ2-6; D is possibly TRBD2 (5 bases). V was trimmed by 3 bases and J by 7 bases, leaving 14 bases between them. CDR3 size: 15 residues. Germline lookup yields CDR1 SGHKS and CDR2 YYEKEE (reference sequence). CDR3 in amino acids: CASSWVGLGANVLTF. The DNA for the CDR3 is TGTGCCAGCAGCTGGGTCGGACTGGGAGCCAACGTCCTGACTTTC.

This clonotype has a handful of counts. The chain has TRBV5-6 and TRBJ2-3; TRBD1 agrees at 7 bases. J lost 0 bases, V lost 4 bases, and 5 bases had no gene match. CDR1 and CDR2 (germline): SGHDT, YYEEEE. The CDR3 covers 15 residues. This CDR3 is CASSQGQHSTDTQYF. The CDR3 DNA follows: TGTGCCAGCAGCCAGGGACAGCACAGCACAGATACGCAGTATTTT. Using reference TRBV5-6 and TRBJ2-3 for the parts outside the CDR3, the full variable domain is DAGVTQSPTHLIKTRGQQVTLRCSPKSGHDTVSWYQQALGQGPQFIFQYYEEEERQRGNFPDRFSGHQFPNYSSELNVNALLLGDSALYLCASSQGQHSTDTQYFGPGTRLTVL.

The chain has TRBV6-5 and TRBJ1-4; no firm D call. Germline V gene sequence: CDR1 MNHEY, CDR2 SVGAGI. V lost 3 bases and J lost 7, with 9 bases in between. This CDR3 has 13 residues. For the CDR3, the DNA is TGTGCCAGCAGTTATATAGGGCCTGAAAAACTGTTTTTT. It yields the protein CASSYIGPEKLFF.